The 13 T cell receptor beta chains below all came from one sample that was sequenced in a study of blood T cell repertoires in COVID-19. Profiling relied on immunoSEQ multiplex PCR, and the TCRdb table lists in-frame clones only, not all of them. This sample carries just over 90,000 clones, less than 85% of them seen once, and the ten largest clones take 6.5% to 9%. Specimen: peripheral blood. The receptors stem from a man aged 65 to 79 with acute or convalescent COVID-19.

This clone was picked up one time. CDR3 sequence: CASSRLAGVPGELFF. The CDR3 DNA sequence: TGTGCCAGCAGTAGACTAGCGGGGGTCCCCGGGGAGCTGTTTTTT. The V call is TRBV6-5, the J call TRBJ2-2; 12 nucleotides line up with TRBD2. This CDR3 has 15 residues. V lost 5 bases, J lost 6 bases, and 4 bases stayed unmatched. Per the germline V gene, CDR1 is MNHEY and CDR2 is SVGAGI.

The rearrangement uses TRBV7-9 and TRBJ1-2; tentative D call: TRBD1 (5 bases). From germline, CDR1 is SEHNR and CDR2 FQNEAQ (reference sequence). The CDR3 has 15 amino acids. Trimming took off 7 bases at V and 8 bases at J, with 23 bases between the two ends. The CDR3 DNA reads as TGTGCCAGCACCAGCGAGGGGAGGGCGGATAGAGGCTACACCTTC. As protein: CASTSEGRADRGYTF. The whole variable domain, remainder taken from reference TRBV7-9 and TRBJ1-2, is DTGVSQNPRHKITKRGQNVTFRCDPISEHNRLYWYRQTLGQGPEFLTYFQNEAQLEKSRLLSDRFSAERPKGSFSTLEIQRTEQGDSAMYLCASTSEGRADRGYTFGSGTRLTVV.

As DNA, the CDR3 is TGTGCCATCAGTGAGTCGAAGGGGCAGTTCCGTTTCGGCTACACCTTC. Translating gives CAISESKGQFRFGYTF. J is TRBJ1-2 and V is TRBV10-3; D is perhaps TRBD1 (5 bases). The CDR3 totals 16 residues. Germline CDR1 ENHRY, CDR2 SYGVKD. Trimming removed 0 bases at V and 8 bases at J, with 19 bases between.

The CDR3 coding sequence is TGTGCCAGCAGTTTGGACAGGGCCCAAGGCTACACCTTC. It translates to CASSLDRAQGYTF. The chain has TRBV6-5 and TRBJ1-2; TRBD1 agrees at 8 bases. The CDR3 consists of 13 residues. Germline V gene data show CDR1 as MNHEY and CDR2 as SVGAGI. With 4 bases clipped from V and 8 bases from J, the junction kept 6 bases outside the gene matches.

The CDR3 DNA reads as TGTGCCAGCAGACCCGGGACAGCGAGTTACGGGAGTGCAGATACGCAGTATTTT. Translation: CASRPGTASYGSADTQYF. The chain combines TRBV5-8 with TRBJ2-3; weak D call: TRBD1 (7 bases). The CDR3 is 18 residues long. V was cut by 5 bases and J by 4 bases, with 26 bases left in between. The germline CDR1 and CDR2 sequences are SGHTS and YDEGEE.

V gene TRBV2 combines with J gene TRBJ2-3; possible D gene TRBD1, 6 bases. The CDR3 has 15 residues. Germline CDR1 SNHLY, CDR2 FYNNEI. V lost 2 bases, J lost 1 base, and 10 bases lay in between. CDR3 coding DNA: TGTGCCAGCAGTGAACCGGACAGCCGCACAGATACGCAGTATTTT. Translated: CASSEPDSRTDTQYF. Full variable domain (remainder filled in from reference TRBV2 and TRBJ2-3): EPEVTQTPSHQVTQMGQEVILRCVPISNHLYFYWYRQILGQKVEFLVSFYNNEISEKSEIFDDQFSVERPDGSNFTLKIRSTKLEDSAMYFCASSEPDSRTDTQYFGPGTRLTVL.

The chain is built from TRBV5-6 and TRBJ1-3, with D hard to call. Between the trimmed V and J ends, which lost 1 base and 3 bases, there was a span of 2 bases. The CDR3 runs to 12 residues. The V gene's germline CDR1 is SGHDT and CDR2 YYEEEE. The CDR3 DNA sequence: TGTGCCAGCAGCTTGTATGGAAACACCATATATTTT. This translates into CASSLYGNTIYF.

This chain joins TRBV7-2 and TRBJ1-1; 7 bases fit TRBD1. The CDR3 length is 18 residues. V lost 4 bases to trimming and J lost 1 base; unmatched junction nucleotides: 15. Germline assignment: CDR1 SGHTA and CDR2 FQGNSA. CDR3 region: CASSSEPYTGEANTEAFF. The CDR3 coding sequence is TGTGCCAGCAGCTCAGAACCATATACAGGGGAGGCGAACACTGAAGCTTTCTTT.

This clone was detected only once. The CDR3 coding sequence is TGTGCCAGTAGTAGCCGGGGGTATCAGGGCAATGAGCAGTTCTTC. Translating it yields CASSSRGYQGNEQFF. This chain joins TRBV19 and TRBJ2-1, with D possibly matching TRBD2 (6 bases). Germline CDR1 and CDR2: LNHDA and SQIVND (reference sequence). This CDR3 has 15 residues. Trimming took off 4 bases at V and 6 bases at J, with 16 bases between the two ends.

The CDR3 nucleotides read TGTGCCAGCAGCCCCCAGCAGGGTCACACTGAAGCTTTCTTT. The encoded protein is CASSPQQGHTEAFF. This chain joins TRBV7-6 and TRBJ1-1, with D maybe TRBD1 (5 bases). V dropped 5 bases and J dropped 3 bases, with 13 bases sitting between them. Germline V gives CDR1 SGHVS, CDR2 FNYEAQ. The length of the CDR3 is 14 residues. Looking up the rest from reference TRBV7-6 and TRBJ1-1 gives the full variable domain: GAGVSQSPRYKVTKRGQDVALRCDPISGHVSLYWYRQALGQGPEFLTYFNYEAQQDKSGLPNDRFSAERPEGSISTLTIQRTEQRDSAMYRCASSPQQGHTEAFFGQGTRLTVV.

This clone has only a few counts. The chain joins TRBV19 to TRBJ2-2, with D uncertain. This CDR3 is built from 15 residues. CDR1 LNHDA and CDR2 SQIVND come from the germline V gene (reference sequence). V lost 2 bases to trimming and J lost 1 base, with 8 bases between them. The CDR3 nucleotides read TGTGCCAGTAGTATACCCAACGGGAACACCGGGGAGCTGTTTTTT. Translated, it gives CASSIPNGNTGELFF.

This chain links TRBV6-4 with TRBJ2-7; possibly TRBD1 for D (5 bases). This CDR3 spans 11 amino acids. The ends were cut back, 6 bases at V and 6 bases at J, with 9 bases in the middle. The V gene's germline CDR1 is MRHNA and CDR2 SNTAGT. The CDR3 DNA is TGTGCCAGCAGGGAAGGGGTCGAGCAGTACGTC. Amino acid sequence: CASREGVEQYV.

The chain carries TRBV7-2 and TRBJ1-2, with TRBD1 as a possible D gene (5 bases). CDR3 length: 14 residues. Trimming left V 7 bases short and J 2 bases short, with 14 bases between. Germline lookup yields CDR1 SGHTA and CDR2 FQGNSA. CDR3 coding DNA: TGTGCCAGCACAAACCCTAGGGGAAACTATGGCTACACCTTC. Translating it yields CASTNPRGNYGYTF. The full variable domain, with the rest looked up from reference TRBV7-2 and TRBJ1-2, is GAGVSQSPSNKVTEKGKDVELRCDPISGHTALYWYRQSLGQGLEFLIYFQGNSAPDKSGLPSDRFSAERTGGSVSTLTIQRTQQEDSAVYLCASTNPRGNYGYTFGSGTRLTVV.